This paragraph covers one T cell receptor (beta chain) sequence. The sample is drawn from a study of technical replicates of blood from a handful of donors. Assay: immunoSEQ multiplex PCR; the TCRdb copy retains only in-frame clones and omits some. The sample gives tens of thousands of clones, approximately 93% of which show up once; over 0.4% is in the top ten. With 3 bases clipped from V and 3 bases from J, the junction kept 8 bases outside the gene matches. Germline V gene data show CDR1 as SGHTA and CDR2 as FQGTGA. The CDR3 loop spans 15 amino acids. What was sequenced was T cells isolated from PBMCs. The clonotype comes from a human donor in good health. The genes are TRBV7-3 and TRBJ2-7, with TRBD2 matching over 7 bases. For the CDR3, the DNA is TGTGCCAGCAGCTTTTCAGGGACTACTTTCTACGAGCAGTACTTC. It yields the protein CASSFSGTTFYEQYF.